This TCR beta chain was found in a study of cytotoxic CD8 clonotypes in ibrutinib-treated CLL. The overall study: When averaged across all of the samples, the counts came to some 250,000 productive templates and 85,000 to 95,000 productive rearrangements.

Per the germline V gene, CDR1 is KGHSH and CDR2 is LQKENI. V lost 0 bases to trimming and J lost 5 bases; unmatched junction nucleotides: 7. CDR3 length: 16 residues. The study's findings and limits: Rising at ibrutinib response, clonality subsequently fell back toward baseline at progression. Pretreatment clonality was elevated relative to age-matched healthy donors and paralleled circulating CD8+ T-cell counts. Treatment saw public clonotypes, which were uncommon, either contract or stay stable.

This clone was observed a single time. The target antigen is unknown. Using immunoSEQ multiplex PCR, the repertoire was profiled, and TCRdb retains in-frame clones only, with some absent. Of 150,000 to 250,000 clones listed, around 70% are singletons. This chain uses TRBV18 with TRBJ2-1; TRBD2 aligns across 7 bases. The source was PBMCs, collected after 24 months of ibrutinib treatment. The receptor's source is a human donor with chronic lymphocytic leukemia. The CDR3 here is CASSPPGGRANNEQFF. In DNA, the CDR3 is TGTGCCAGCTCACCACCGGGAGGGAGGGCCAACAATGAGCAGTTCTTC.